This T cell receptor (beta chain) was profiled in a study of T-cell reconstitution after alpha-beta-depleted transplantation in children (dated by TCRdb to 2016 to 2017). Regarding the complete study: T-cell immune reconstitution after TCRalphabeta/CD19-depleted allogeneic hematopoietic cell transplantation in children was quantitatively tracked in the study by means of TCR repertoire profiling. Here is what the overall study found, with its caveats: Hyperexpanded clone frequencies declined over subsequent months; after one year, T-cell counts and TCRbeta diversity were mostly attributed to newly produced T cells. Apparently early alphabetaT-cell count recovery about two months after transplant reportedly relied on only several hundred rapidly expanded clones derived from non-depleted graft cells. In some patients, high TCRbeta diversity at day 60 was attributed to recipient T cells and intrathymic progenitors that had survived conditioning.

Reading the label with the study, this specimen's treatment or condition is: allogeneic hematopoietic cell transplantation with graft depleted of TCRalphabeta T cells and CD19 B cells. TCRalphabeta/CD19-depleted allogeneic hematopoietic cell grafts were given to the transplant recipients, all of whom were children. Trimming at the junction amounts to 0 bases on V and 3 bases on J, and the germline ends lie 12 bases apart. The germline V gene (reference sequence) yields DFQATT for CDR1 and SNEGSKA for CDR2. Counted from cysteine to phenylalanine, this CDR3 has 15 amino acids. Left in the record is the CDR3 DNA by itself, 45 bases read in frame from the first base. Libraries came from PCR. This sample was sequenced with an Illumina HiSeq 2500. To normalize quantification of the TCRbeta repertoire, the TCR libraries were built with molecular barcoding that relied on unique molecular identifiers. TCRdb reprocessed the public reads (quality trimming at Q25 with fastp, clone calling with MiXCR) and kept in-frame beta chains. For every CDR3 protein sequence, its rows merge into one entry that carries the most common genes and DNA. The sample table lists around 250,000 distinct CDR3 sequences, more than 20% of them with a count of one. Roughly 2.6% of the sample is in the top ten clones.

Points on this clonotype: What antigen it recognizes has not been identified. No base-level quality is on record; no much larger clone is a single base apart.

The material was PBMCs, obtained before TCRalphabeta/CD19-depleted stem cell transplant. The V gene is TRBV20-1 and the J gene is TRBJ2-1; the D gene could be TRBD1 or TRBD2, each one agreeing over 5 bases. This receptor was identified in a girl aged 2 to 9 with Fanconi anemia, due to receive a stem cell transplant. This receptor carries the CDR3 CSARDPRGSYNEQFF. The DNA reads as follows: TGCAGTGCTAGAGATCCGAGGGGTAGCTACAATGAGCAGTTCTTC.